The next 15 T cell receptor beta chains were all read from a single sample in a study of blood T cell repertoires in COVID-19. Measured with immunoSEQ multiplex PCR; TCRdb has only the in-frame clones, and not every one. This sample has about 47,000 clones, with just under 90% found just once. The sequencing input was peripheral blood. These receptors were obtained from a man older than 75 with active or convalescent COVID-19.

The J gene is TRBJ2-7, the V gene TRBV29-1; 9 bases map to TRBD1. The CDR3 runs to 16 residues. Germline V gene lookup returns CDR1 SQVTM and CDR2 ANQGSEA. V lost 4 bases, J lost 3 bases, and 13 bases stayed unmatched. For the CDR3, the DNA is TGCAGCGTTGCCCCTACCGGGACAGGGCCTAACTACGAGCAGTACTTC. Protein product: CSVAPTGTGPNYEQYF.

This sequence joins TRBV19 and TRBJ2-3; D possibly corresponds to TRBD2 (6 bases). Per the germline V gene, CDR1 is LNHDA and CDR2 is SQIVND (reference sequence). Between the trimmed V and J ends, which lost 3 bases and 5 bases, there was a span of 18 bases. CDR3 length: 16 amino acids. The CDR3 protein is CASSIWRDGKKDTQYF. In DNA form, the CDR3 reads TGTGCCAGTAGTATCTGGCGGGACGGCAAAAAAGATACGCAGTATTTT.

The chain recombines TRBV28 with TRBJ1-2; the D is unclear. Per germline, CDR1 MDHEN and CDR2 SYDVKM. This CDR3 is 16 amino acids long. Trimming removed 3 bases from V and 4 bases from J, with 18 bases in between. CDR3 nucleotide sequence: TGTGCCAGCAGTTTCCCGGGGTTGGCCGGAATCTATGGCTACACCTTC. Protein sequence: CASSFPGLAGIYGYTF.

The chain recombines TRBV6-5 with TRBJ2-1; the D gene is possibly TRBD2 (5 bases). Germline V lookup: CDR1 MNHEY, CDR2 SVGAGI. Trimming took 10 bases from V and 5 from J, leaving 15 bases between them. This CDR3 has 13 amino acids. The CDR3 sequence is CAIVMRAHNEQFF. As DNA, the CDR3 is TGTGCCATTGTAATGAGGGCCCACAATGAGCAGTTCTTC.

The chain recombines TRBV19 with TRBJ2-1; 7 positions agree with TRBD1. V was clipped by 5 bases and J by 3 bases; unmatched bases: 4. This CDR3 comprises 14 residues. Germline CDR1 LNHDA, CDR2 SQIVND (reference sequence). The CDR3 is CASSSGTDYNEQFF. The CDR3 nucleotides are TGTGCCAGTAGTTCCGGGACAGACTACAATGAGCAGTTCTTC.

The gene calls are TRBV11-2 and TRBJ2-3, with 7 bases that match TRBD1. Germline V lookup: CDR1 SGHAT, CDR2 FQNNGV. CDR3 length: 15 amino acids. V shed 5 bases, J shed 4 bases, and the junction held 9 bases outside the gene matches. The CDR3 sequence: CASSQTTGLADTQYF. CDR3 nucleotides: TGTGCCAGCAGCCAGACGACAGGGTTGGCAGATACGCAGTATTTT.

The chain combines TRBV6-5 with TRBJ2-2, with 9 bases fitting TRBD2. Unmatched junction bases numbered 5, after V lost 8 bases and J lost 1 base. CDR3 size: 15 residues. CDR1 and CDR2 (germline): MNHEY, SVGAGI. In DNA form, the CDR3 reads TGTGCCAGCCAGGGACTAGCCATGAACACCGGGGAGCTGTTTTTT. As protein: CASQGLAMNTGELFF.

This sequence joins TRBV5-1 and TRBJ2-3; D not certain. The V and J ends lost 5 bases and 0 bases respectively, with 19 bases between them. Germline loops: CDR1 SGHRS, CDR2 YFSETQ. The CDR3 totals 17 residues. The CDR3 here is CASSIGPGSSSTDTQYF. CDR3 DNA sequence: TGCGCCAGCAGTATCGGTCCAGGTTCTTCTAGCACAGATACGCAGTATTTT.

The rearrangement links TRBV6-2 or TRBV6-3 to TRBJ2-1; tentatively, D is TRBD2 (6 bases). The V gene lost 2 bases and the J gene lost 7 bases, with 12 bases spanning the gap. CDR3 length: 14 amino acids. Germline lookup yields CDR1 MNHEY and CDR2 SVGEGT. In DNA form, the CDR3 reads TGTGCCAGCAGTTACGGGTCCGCGGGAAATGAGCAGTTCTTC. Its translation is CASSYGSAGNEQFF.

The V gene is TRBV3-1 (or the pseudogene TRBV3-2), the J gene TRBJ1-5; 8 bases are a match to TRBD1. The V segment lost 2 bases and the J segment 7 bases; nucleotides outside the gene matches: 7. CDR3 length: 15 residues. Germline CDR1 is LGHDT and CDR2 is YNNKEL (reference sequence). In nucleotides, the CDR3 is TGTGCCAGCAGCCAAAGGACAGGGACGGACCAGCCCCAGCATTTT. Its protein product is CASSQRTGTDQPQHF.

The chain has TRBV5-6 and TRBJ1-2, with 8 bases matching TRBD1. CDR3 length: 15 residues. The trim removed 4 bases at V and 4 bases at J, leaving 9 bases unmatched. Germline loops: CDR1 SGHDT, CDR2 YYEEEE. CDR3 in DNA: TGTGCCAGCAGCGGGGTGACAGGGGTCGGCTATGGCTACACCTTC. This codes for CASSGVTGVGYGYTF.

The V gene is TRBV5-1, the J gene TRBJ2-1, with 10 bases fitting TRBD2. Losses at the gene ends were 0 bases for V and 0 bases for J; bases not matched to a gene: 9. There are 19 residues in the CDR3. Germline CDR1 SGHRS, CDR2 YFSETQ. The CDR3 region has the DNA TGCGCCAGCAGCTTGGCACTAGCGGGGAGAAAGAGCTCCTACAATGAGCAGTTCTTC. Encoded protein: CASSLALAGRKSSYNEQFF.

V gene TRBV7-9 combines with J gene TRBJ2-5; TRBD2 matches at 9 bases. CDR3 length: 16 residues. The germline CDR1 and CDR2 sequences are SEHNR and FQNEAQ (reference sequence). Trimming took 1 base from V and 4 from J; bases not matched to a gene: 7. For the CDR3, the DNA is TGTGCCAGCAGCTTAGAGGGTAGCGGGGGCCCAGAGACCCAGTACTTC. Amino acid sequence: CASSLEGSGGPETQYF.

This chain joins TRBV7-3 and TRBJ2-5, with 7 positions matching TRBD1. The germline V gene has CDR1 SGHTA and CDR2 FQGTGA. The ends lost 5 bases at V and 4 bases at J; junction bases unmatched: 16. The CDR3 consists of 17 residues. In DNA form, the CDR3 reads TGTGCCAGCAGCCGACTTGAAAAGGGGGCTTATGTAGAGACCCAGTACTTC. Residues: CASSRLEKGAYVETQYF.

This chain links TRBV12-5 with TRBJ1-1; TRBD1 matches 7 bases. V gave up 5 bases and J gave up 8 bases; unmatched junction bases: 11. Germline V CDR1 and CDR2: LGHNT, FRNRAP. The CDR3 is 14 residues long. CDR3 protein: CASGRGPGQREAFF. CDR3 nucleotide sequence: TGTGCTAGTGGTCGCGGACCGGGACAGAGAGAAGCTTTCTTT. The whole variable domain, remainder taken from reference TRBV12-5 and TRBJ1-1, is DARVTQTPRHKVTEMGQEVTMRCQPILGHNTVFWYRQTMMQGLELLAYFRNRAPLDDSGMPKDRFSAEMPDATLATLKIQPSEPRDSAVYFCASGRGPGQREAFFGQGTRLTVV.